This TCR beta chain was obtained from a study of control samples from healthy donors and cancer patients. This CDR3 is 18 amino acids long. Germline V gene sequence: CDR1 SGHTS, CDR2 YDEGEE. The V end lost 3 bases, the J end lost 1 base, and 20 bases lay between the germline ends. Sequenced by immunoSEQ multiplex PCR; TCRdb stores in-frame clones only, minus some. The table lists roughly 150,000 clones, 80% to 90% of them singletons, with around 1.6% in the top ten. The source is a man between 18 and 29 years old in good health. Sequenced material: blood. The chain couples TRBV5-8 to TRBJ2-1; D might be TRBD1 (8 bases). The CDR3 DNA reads TGTGCCAGCAGCTCCGGGACAGGCCCCGGGGGGTCCTACAATGAGCAGTTCTTC. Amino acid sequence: CASSSGTGPGGSYNEQFF. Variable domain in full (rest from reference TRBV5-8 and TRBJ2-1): EAGVTQSPTHLIKTRGQQATLRCSPISGHTSVYWYQQALGLGLQFLLWYDEGEERNRGNFPPRFSGRQFPNYSSELNVNALELEDSALYLCASSSGTGPGGSYNEQFFGPGTRLTVL.